The 4 T cell receptor beta chains below all came from one sample that was sequenced in a study of radiotherapy plus CTLA-4 blockade in lung cancer (dated by TCRdb to the late 2010s). Library prep was done by the immunoSEQ multiplex PCR assay. The source is immuneACCESS, and TCRdb retained only in-frame sequences with V and J called. Part of the clones is not carried over; for the studies checked, unresolved V genes explain less than half of this, and the remainder is unexplained. The sample yields tens of thousands of clones; approximately 83% were counted once. The leading ten clones occupy around 0.78% of the sample. The specimen comprised peripheral blood, sampled from a patient treated with radiotherapy plus ipilimumab. The receptors originated from a human donor with non-small cell lung cancer who had stable disease on radiotherapy plus ipilimumab.

The rearrangement links TRBV7-6 to TRBJ2-7, with 8 positions matching TRBD2. The CDR3 contains 15 residues. The germline CDR1 and CDR2 sequences are SGHVS and FNYEAQ. Trimming at V came to 0 bases and at J to 4 bases, leaving 5 bases not matched to a gene. As DNA, the CDR3 is TGTGCCAGCAGCTTAGCCTACGGGGGGGGGTACGAGCAGTACTTC. Its protein product is CASSLAYGGGYEQYF.

The CDR3 sequence is CASSQDGLAGRNTGELFF. The CDR3 nucleotides read TGCGCCAGCAGCCAAGATGGGCTAGCGGGGCGGAACACCGGGGAGCTGTTTTTT. The rearrangement uses TRBV4-1 and TRBJ2-2; 9 bases are shared with TRBD2. There are 18 residues in the CDR3. V was pared by 0 bases and J by 1 base, with 6 bases of the junction left unmatched. The germline gives CDR1 MGHRA, CDR2 YSYEKL.

J is TRBJ1-4 and V is TRBV18; TRBD1 aligns across 7 bases. The CDR3 has 14 amino acids. Germline CDR1 KGHSH, CDR2 LQKENI. V was pared by 5 bases and J by 4 bases, with 4 bases of the junction left unmatched. CDR3 sequence reads: CASSAGTDNEKLFF. CDR3 in DNA: TGTGCCAGCTCAGCCGGGACAGATAATGAAAAACTGTTTTTT. The full variable domain, in which reference TRBV18 and TRBJ1-4 provide the parts outside the CDR3, is NAGVMQNPRHLVRRRGQEARLRCSPMKGHSHVYWYRQLPEEGLKFMVYLQKENIIDESGMPKERFSAEFPKEGPSILRIQQVVRGDSAAYFCASSAGTDNEKLFFGSGTQLSVL.

The chain carries TRBV9 and TRBJ2-7; TRBD1 is a possible D gene (6 bases). The germline V gene has CDR1 SGDLS and CDR2 YYNGEE. This CDR3 comprises 12 residues. V lost 0 bases and J 6 bases, leaving 7 bases between the germline ends. The CDR3 sequence is CASSVEGGEQYF. In DNA, the CDR3 is TGTGCCAGCAGCGTAGAAGGGGGCGAGCAGTACTTC.